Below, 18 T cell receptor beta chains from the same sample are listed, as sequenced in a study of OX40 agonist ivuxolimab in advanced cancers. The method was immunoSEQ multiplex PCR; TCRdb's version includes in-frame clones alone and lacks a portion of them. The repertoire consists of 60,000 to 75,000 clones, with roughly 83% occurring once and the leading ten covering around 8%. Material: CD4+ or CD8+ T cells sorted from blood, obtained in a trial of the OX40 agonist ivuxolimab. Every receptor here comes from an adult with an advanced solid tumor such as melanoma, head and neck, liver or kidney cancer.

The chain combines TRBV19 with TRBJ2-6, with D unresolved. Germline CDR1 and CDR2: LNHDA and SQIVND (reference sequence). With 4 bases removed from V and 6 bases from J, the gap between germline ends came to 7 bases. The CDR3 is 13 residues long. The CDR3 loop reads CASSTGVANVLTF. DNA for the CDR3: TGTGCCAGTAGTACGGGTGTGGCCAACGTCCTGACTTTC.

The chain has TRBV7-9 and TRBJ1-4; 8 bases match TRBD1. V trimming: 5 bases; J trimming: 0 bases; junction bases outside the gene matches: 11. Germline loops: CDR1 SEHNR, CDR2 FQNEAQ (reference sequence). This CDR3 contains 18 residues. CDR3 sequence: CASSKGQGRAATNEKLFF. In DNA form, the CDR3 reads TGTGCCAGCAGCAAAGGACAGGGCCGAGCCGCAACTAATGAAAAACTGTTTTTT.

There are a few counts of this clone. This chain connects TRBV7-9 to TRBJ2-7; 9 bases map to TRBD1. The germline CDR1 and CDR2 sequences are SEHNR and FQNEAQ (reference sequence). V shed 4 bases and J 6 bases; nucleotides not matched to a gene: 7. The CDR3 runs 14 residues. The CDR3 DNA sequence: TGTGCCAGCAGCTGGGGACAGGGCCTAGGCGAGCAGTACTTC. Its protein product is CASSWGQGLGEQYF.

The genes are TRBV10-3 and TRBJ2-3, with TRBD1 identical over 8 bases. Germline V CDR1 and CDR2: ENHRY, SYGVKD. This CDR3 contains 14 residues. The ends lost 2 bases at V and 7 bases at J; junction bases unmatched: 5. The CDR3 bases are TGTGCCATCAGTGAGGCGACAGGGGTATATACGCAGTATTTT. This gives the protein CAISEATGVYTQYF.

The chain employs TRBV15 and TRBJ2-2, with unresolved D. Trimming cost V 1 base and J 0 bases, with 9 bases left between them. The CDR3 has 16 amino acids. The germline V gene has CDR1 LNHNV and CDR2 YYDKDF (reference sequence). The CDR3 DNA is TGTGCCACCAGCAGAGGAGGATTCGCGAACACCGGGGAGCTGTTTTTT. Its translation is CATSRGGFANTGELFF.

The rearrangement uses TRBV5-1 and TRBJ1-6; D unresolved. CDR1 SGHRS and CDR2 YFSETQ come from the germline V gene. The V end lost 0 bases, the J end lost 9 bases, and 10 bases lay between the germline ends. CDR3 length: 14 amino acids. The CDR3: CASSLGLEGSPLHF. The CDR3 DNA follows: TGCGCCAGCAGCTTGGGGTTAGAGGGTTCACCCCTCCACTTT.

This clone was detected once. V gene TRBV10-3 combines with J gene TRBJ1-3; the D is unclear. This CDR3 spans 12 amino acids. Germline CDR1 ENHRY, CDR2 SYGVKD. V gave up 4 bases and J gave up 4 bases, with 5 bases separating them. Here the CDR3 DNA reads TGTGCCATCAGTGTAGGAGGAAACACCATATATTTT. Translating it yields CAISVGGNTIYF.

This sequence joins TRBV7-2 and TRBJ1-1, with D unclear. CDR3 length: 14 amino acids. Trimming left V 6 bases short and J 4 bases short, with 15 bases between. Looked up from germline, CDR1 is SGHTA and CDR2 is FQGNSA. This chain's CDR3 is CASRFLTRGTEAFF. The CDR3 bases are TGTGCCAGCAGGTTTCTGACACGGGGCACTGAAGCTTTCTTT.

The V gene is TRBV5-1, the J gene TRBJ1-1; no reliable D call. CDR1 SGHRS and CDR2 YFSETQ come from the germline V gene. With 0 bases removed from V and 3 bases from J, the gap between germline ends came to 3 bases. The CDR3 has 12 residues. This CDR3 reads CASSLGDTEAFF. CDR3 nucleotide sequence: TGCGCCAGCAGCTTGGGCGACACTGAAGCTTTCTTT.

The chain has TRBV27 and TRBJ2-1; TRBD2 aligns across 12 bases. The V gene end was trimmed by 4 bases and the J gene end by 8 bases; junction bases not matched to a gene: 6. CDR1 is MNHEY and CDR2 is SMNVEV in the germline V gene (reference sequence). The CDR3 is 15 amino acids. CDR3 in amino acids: CASSSGLAGIYEQFF. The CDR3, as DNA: TGTGCCAGCAGTTCGGGACTAGCGGGTATCTATGAGCAGTTCTTC.

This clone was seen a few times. The CDR3 nucleotides are TGTGCCAGTACCGACGGCCCTACCGACTATGGCTACACCTTC. This gives the protein CASTDGPTDYGYTF. The V and J genes are TRBV19 and TRBJ1-2, with no clear D. Between the trimmed V and J ends, which lost 7 bases and 3 bases, there was a span of 15 bases. The CDR3 runs to 14 residues. In germline, CDR1 is LNHDA, CDR2 SQIVND (reference sequence).

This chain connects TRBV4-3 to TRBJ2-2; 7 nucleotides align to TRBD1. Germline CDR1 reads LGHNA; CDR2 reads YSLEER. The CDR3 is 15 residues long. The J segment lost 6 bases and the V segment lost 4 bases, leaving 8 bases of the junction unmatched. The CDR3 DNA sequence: TGCGCCAGCAGCCCCTCAGGGGGAGCGGCCGGGGAGCTGTTTTTT. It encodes CASSPSGGAAGELFF.

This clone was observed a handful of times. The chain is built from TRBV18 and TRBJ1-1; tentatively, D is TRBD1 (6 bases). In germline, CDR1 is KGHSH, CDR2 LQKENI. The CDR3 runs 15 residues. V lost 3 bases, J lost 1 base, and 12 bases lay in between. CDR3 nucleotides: TGTGCCAGCTCACCCGCAGGGGTAAGGAACACTGAAGCTTTCTTT. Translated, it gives CASSPAGVRNTEAFF. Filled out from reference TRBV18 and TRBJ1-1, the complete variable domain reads NAGVMQNPRHLVRRRGQEARLRCSPMKGHSHVYWYRQLPEEGLKFMVYLQKENIIDESGMPKERFSAEFPKEGPSILRIQQVVRGDSAAYFCASSPAGVRNTEAFFGQGTRLTVV.

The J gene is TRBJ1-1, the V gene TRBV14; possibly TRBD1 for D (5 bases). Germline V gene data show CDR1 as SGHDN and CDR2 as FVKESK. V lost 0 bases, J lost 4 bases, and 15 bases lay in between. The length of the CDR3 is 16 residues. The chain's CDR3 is CASSQEFGEGSTEAFF. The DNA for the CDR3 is TGTGCCAGCAGCCAAGAATTTGGGGAGGGGTCCACTGAAGCTTTCTTT.

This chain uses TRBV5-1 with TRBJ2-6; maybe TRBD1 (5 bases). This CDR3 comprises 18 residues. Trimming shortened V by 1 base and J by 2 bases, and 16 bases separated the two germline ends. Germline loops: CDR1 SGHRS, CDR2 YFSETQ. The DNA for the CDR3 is TGCGCCAGCAGCTTGCGTCCCCTGACAGCCACTGGGGCCAACGTCCTGACTTTC. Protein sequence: CASSLRPLTATGANVLTF.

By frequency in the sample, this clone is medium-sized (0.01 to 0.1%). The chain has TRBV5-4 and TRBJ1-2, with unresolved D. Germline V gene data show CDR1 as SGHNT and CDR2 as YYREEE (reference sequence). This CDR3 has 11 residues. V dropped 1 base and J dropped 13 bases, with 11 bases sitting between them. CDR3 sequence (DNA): TGTGCCAGCAGCTTGAGAGGCGCCGCCACCTTC. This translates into CASSLRGAATF.

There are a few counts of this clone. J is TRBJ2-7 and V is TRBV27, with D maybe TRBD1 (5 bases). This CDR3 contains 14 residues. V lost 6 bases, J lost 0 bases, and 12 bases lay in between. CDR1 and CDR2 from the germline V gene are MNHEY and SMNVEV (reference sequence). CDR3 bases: TGTGCCAGCAGGCGGACACGGAGCTCCTACGAGCAGTACTTC. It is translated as CASRRTRSSYEQYF.

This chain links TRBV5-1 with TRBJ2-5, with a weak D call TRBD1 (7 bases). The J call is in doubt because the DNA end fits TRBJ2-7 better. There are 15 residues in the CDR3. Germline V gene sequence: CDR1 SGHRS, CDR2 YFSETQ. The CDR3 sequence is CASSLGGTETYEQYF. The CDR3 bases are TGCGCCAGCAGCCTAGGGGGGACAGAGACCTACGAGCAGTACTTC.